These 13 T cell receptor beta chains originate from one sample sequenced in a study of blood T cell repertoires in COVID-19 (dated by TCRdb to about 2020). Libraries were built with the immunoSEQ multiplex PCR assay. TCRdb retrieved this table from immuneACCESS and kept in-frame rearrangements only. Not all clones are present; in checked studies, unresolved V genes account for under half, and no reason is known for the remainder. Here the sample has about 64,000 clones; 75% to 90% occur a single time. Of the sample, about 15% is held by the ten largest clones. Sequenced input: peripheral blood. Receptors were obtained from a man at least 80 years old with acute or convalescent COVID-19.

This clone was observed a few times. V usage is TRBV15 and J usage is TRBJ1-5, with D unclear. Per germline, CDR1 LNHNV and CDR2 YYDKDF (reference sequence). Trimming stripped 4 bases from V and 2 bases from J, with 12 bases between. This CDR3 spans 15 amino acids. In nucleotides, the CDR3 is TGTGCCACCAGCAAACACAGTGCTGGCAATCAGCCCCAGCATTTT. Protein sequence: CATSKHSAGNQPQHF.

V is TRBV7-9 and J is TRBJ1-1, with unresolved D. V was shortened by 1 base and J by 3 bases, with 18 bases between the two germline ends. This CDR3 region has 17 residues. Germline-derived CDR1 and CDR2 are SEHNR and FQNEAQ (reference sequence). CDR3 in amino acids: CASSLGHGREVDTEAFF. The CDR3 region has the DNA TGTGCCAGCAGCTTAGGCCACGGAAGGGAGGTTGACACTGAAGCTTTCTTT.

The chain uses TRBV6-5 and TRBJ1-6; TRBD1 agrees at 9 bases. Germline V lookup: CDR1 MNHEY, CDR2 SVGAGI. After removal of 10 bases from V and 4 bases from J, the junction contained 8 bases not matched to a gene. This CDR3 comprises 15 residues. CDR3 residues: CATFGQGTYNSPLHF. Written as DNA, the CDR3 is TGTGCCACTTTCGGACAGGGGACTTATAATTCACCCCTCCACTTT.

This chain uses TRBV27 with TRBJ2-3, with unresolved D. Trimming removed 6 bases from V and 4 bases from J, with 20 bases in between. Per the germline V gene, CDR1 is MNHEY and CDR2 is SMNVEV (reference sequence). The CDR3 covers 16 residues. The CDR3 DNA is TGTGCCAGCAGCCCCTCGATTAGTGCTAAACCAGATACGCAGTATTTT. Amino acids: CASSPSISAKPDTQYF.

There are a few counts of this clone. The chain links TRBV9 to TRBJ2-2; 8 nucleotides agree with TRBD1. Germline V gene lookup returns CDR1 SGDLS and CDR2 YYNGEE. V gave up 3 bases and J gave up 1 base; unmatched junction bases: 5. The CDR3 covers 16 residues. As DNA, the CDR3 is TGTGCCAGCAGCGATACCGGGACAGGGAACACCGGGGAGCTGTTTTTT. This codes for CASSDTGTGNTGELFF.

The V gene is TRBV7-8, the J gene TRBJ2-3, with TRBD2 identical over 12 bases. This CDR3 has 17 amino acids. The germline CDR1 and CDR2 sequences are SGHVS and FQNEAQ. V was clipped by 1 base and J by 6 bases; unmatched bases: 8. Written as DNA, the CDR3 is TGTGCCAGCAGCTTAGAGCTAGCGGGGGGGGCGAGGGATACGCAGTATTTT. It translates to CASSLELAGGARDTQYF.

J is TRBJ1-1 and V is TRBV24-1, with a possible D match to TRBD1 (6 bases). The CDR3 totals 17 residues. CDR1 is KGHDR and CDR2 is SFDVKD in the germline V gene. V was shortened by 2 bases and J by 0 bases, with 15 bases between the two germline ends. The DNA of the CDR3 is TGTGCCACCAGTGATTCGGGGATCGGGGGGCTGAACACTGAAGCTTTCTTT. This translates into CATSDSGIGGLNTEAFF.

The rearrangement joins TRBV4-2 to TRBJ1-2; a possible D gene is TRBD1 (5 bases). Germline V lookup: CDR1 LGHNA, CDR2 YNFKEQ. The CDR3 is 15 amino acids. With 5 bases removed from V and 2 bases from J, the gap between germline ends came to 15 bases. CDR3 loop: CASSTERGSNYGYTF. As DNA, the CDR3 is TGTGCCAGCAGCACTGAACGGGGGTCAAACTATGGCTACACCTTC.

This rearrangement joins TRBV30 to TRBJ2-1, with D tentatively TRBD2 (7 bases). CDR3 size: 16 residues. V was clipped by 1 base and J by 7 bases, with 20 bases between them. The germline V gene has CDR1 GTSNPN and CDR2 SVGIG (reference sequence). The CDR3 spells CAWSELGGGLRNEQFF. The CDR3 DNA reads TGTGCCTGGAGTGAATTAGGCGGGGGCCTACGGAATGAGCAGTTCTTC.

This chain joins TRBV6-6 and TRBJ2-2, with TRBD2 identical over 10 bases. In germline, CDR1 is MNHNY, CDR2 SVGAGI (reference sequence). The CDR3 has 16 residues. V lost 6 bases and J lost 1; bases outside the gene matches: 5. The CDR3 loop reads CASRSPSGGNTGELFF. The CDR3 DNA follows: TGTGCCAGCAGGTCCCCTAGCGGGGGGAACACCGGGGAGCTGTTTTTT.

For the CDR3, the DNA is TGCGCCAGCAACTCGGGAGGGGGGGCAACTAATGAAAAACTGTTTTTT. Its translation: CASNSGGGATNEKLFF. The V and J genes are TRBV4-1 and TRBJ1-4, with D possibly matching TRBD1 (6 bases). The V end was cut by 7 bases, the J end by 0 bases, with 15 bases between. Germline CDR1 is MGHRA and CDR2 is YSYEKL. The CDR3 contains 16 residues.

The J gene is TRBJ2-7, the V gene TRBV3-1 (or the pseudogene TRBV3-2), with D hard to call. The CDR3 is 12 amino acids. V was pared by 0 bases and J by 7 bases, with 7 bases between. Germline-derived CDR1 and CDR2 are LGHDT and YNNKEL (reference sequence). The CDR3 sequence: CASSQESREQYF. The CDR3 DNA follows: TGTGCCAGCAGCCAAGAATCTCGGGAGCAGTACTTC.

The CDR3 region has the DNA TGTGCCAGCAGCCCCCTAATTGGGGCGGGGACGAACACTGAAGCTTTCTTT. This gives the protein CASSPLIGAGTNTEAFF. The chain employs TRBV11-2 and TRBJ1-1; weak D call: TRBD1 (5 bases). Trimming shortened V by 5 bases and J by 1 base, and 20 bases separated the two germline ends. The CDR3 is made up of 17 amino acids. Germline V CDR1 and CDR2: SGHAT, FQNNGV.